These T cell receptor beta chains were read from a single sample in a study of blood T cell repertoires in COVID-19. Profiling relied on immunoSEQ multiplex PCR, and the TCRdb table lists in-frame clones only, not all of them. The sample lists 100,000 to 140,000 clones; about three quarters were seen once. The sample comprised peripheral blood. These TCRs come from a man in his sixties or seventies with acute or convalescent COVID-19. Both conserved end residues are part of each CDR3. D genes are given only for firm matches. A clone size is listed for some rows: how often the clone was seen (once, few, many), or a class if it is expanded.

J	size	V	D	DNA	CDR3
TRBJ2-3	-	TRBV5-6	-	TGTGCCAGCAGCTCGTTTGATACGCAGTATTTT	CASSSFDTQYF
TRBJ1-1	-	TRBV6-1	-	TGTGCCAGCAGTGAAGCGGGCTTCCGAGAAGCTTTCTTT	CASSEAGFREAFF
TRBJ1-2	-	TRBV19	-	TGTGCCAGTAGTATAGGACTAAAGGCCCTAAACAACTATGGCTACACCTTC	CASSIGLKALNNYGYTF
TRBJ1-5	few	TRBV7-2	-	TGTGCCAGCAGCCATCTAAGGGGCGCAGGCAATCAGCCCCAGCATTTT	CASSHLRGAGNQPQHF
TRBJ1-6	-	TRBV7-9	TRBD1	TGTGCCAGCAGCTTGGACGGACAGGAATATTCACCCCTCCACTTT	CASSLDGQEYSPLHF
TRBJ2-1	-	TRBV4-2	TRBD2	TGTGCCAGCAGCCAAGATTCGGGGGGGGGCTACAATGAGCAGTTCTTC	CASSQDSGGGYNEQFF
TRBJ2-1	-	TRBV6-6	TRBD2	TGTGCCAGTTGGGACTATAACAATGAGCAGTTCTTC	CASWDYNNEQFF
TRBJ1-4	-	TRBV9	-	TGTGCCAGCAGCGTAGATGGCAGAAATGAAAAACTGTTTTTT	CASSVDGRNEKLFF
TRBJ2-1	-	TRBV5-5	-	TGTGCCAGCAGCTCCTCGGGGGGCCTATACAATGAGCAGTTCTTC	CASSSSGGLYNEQFF
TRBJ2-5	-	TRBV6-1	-	TGTGCCAGCAGTGATAGTGGTGGAGAGACCCAGTACTTC	CASSDSGGETQYF
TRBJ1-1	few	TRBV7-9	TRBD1	TGTGCCAGCAGCCCCACAGGGGGCAGGGGTACTGAAGCTTTCTTT	CASSPTGGRGTEAFF
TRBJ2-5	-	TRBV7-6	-	TGTGCCAGCAGCTTGGCAAGCGGATCAGAGACCCAGTACTTC	CASSLASGSETQYF